These 12 T cell receptor beta chains were sequenced from one sample in a study of T-cell reconstitution after alpha-beta-depleted transplantation in children. The TCRbeta library incorporated unique molecular identifiers. TCRdb re-called the PCR reads through MiXCR, storing one row per CDR3 protein. The table lists approximately 47,000 distinct CDR3 sequences, 40% to 60% of them singletons. Sequenced material: peripheral blood, taken before TCRalphabeta/CD19-depleted stem cell transplant. The receptor set was obtained from a boy under two years old with SCID, due to receive a stem cell transplant.

In this sample, this clonotype turned up a few times. V is TRBV29-1 and J is TRBJ1-2, with TRBD1 matching 7 bases. Germline V CDR1 and CDR2: SQVTM, ANQGSEA. The CDR3 loop spans 12 amino acids. After removal of 2 bases from V and 4 bases from J, the junction contained 1 base not matched to a gene. This CDR3 is CSVEPGGYGYTF. CDR3 DNA sequence: TGCAGCGTTGAACCAGGGGGCTATGGCTACACCTTC.

The chain is built from TRBV7-9 and TRBJ2-7, with 7 positions matching TRBD2. From germline, CDR1 is SEHNR and CDR2 FQNEAQ (reference sequence). Trimming cost V 5 bases and J 1 base; bases outside gene matches: 8. CDR3 size: 15 residues. For the CDR3, the DNA is TGTGCCAGCAGCAAGCGGGACCTGTCGTCCTACGAGCAGTACTTC. Its protein is CASSKRDLSSYEQYF.

This clonotype has just one count. The J gene is TRBJ1-2, the V gene TRBV10-3, with 7 bases fitting TRBD1. This CDR3 has 13 residues. V was clipped by 6 bases and J by 3 bases; unmatched bases: 4. The germline V gene encodes CDR1 ENHRY and CDR2 SYGVKD. This chain's CDR3 is CAISTGTDYGYTF. The CDR3, as DNA: TGTGCCATCAGCACCGGGACAGACTATGGCTACACCTTC.

This clonotype was recorded only once. V usage is TRBV9 and J usage is TRBJ2-7, with D possibly matching TRBD2 (6 bases). The V gene lost 0 bases and the J gene lost 4 bases, with 8 bases spanning the gap. The CDR3 consists of 13 residues. Germline V gene data show CDR1 as SGDLS and CDR2 as YYNGEE. The CDR3 DNA follows: TGTGCCAGCAGCGTAGCGGGAGATTACGAGCAGTACTTC. Translated: CASSVAGDYEQYF.

The chain couples TRBV3-1 to TRBJ2-1; D unresolved. This CDR3 is 15 amino acids long. The V and J ends lost 2 bases and 6 bases respectively, with 14 bases between them. In germline, CDR1 is LGHDT, CDR2 YNNKEL (reference sequence). The CDR3 DNA reads as TGTGCCAGCAGCCAAAGGGCATTTAGGGTCAATGAGCAGTTCTTC. It yields the protein CASSQRAFRVNEQFF.

V usage is TRBV20-1 and J usage is TRBJ2-2; TRBD2 aligns across 14 bases. The length of the CDR3 is 17 residues. The V gene end was trimmed by 5 bases and the J gene end by 0 bases; junction bases not matched to a gene: 5. In germline, CDR1 is DFQATT, CDR2 SNEGSKA (reference sequence). The CDR3 DNA follows: TGCAGTGCTCTTCGACTAGCGGGGGGGCCGAACACCGGGGAGCTGTTTTTT. It specifies CSALRLAGGPNTGELFF.

The chain links TRBV20-1 to TRBJ2-3; D unclear. The V gene's germline CDR1 is DFQATT and CDR2 SNEGSKA (reference sequence). CDR3 length: 14 amino acids. V was shortened by 2 bases and J by 5 bases, with 14 bases between the two germline ends. CDR3 coding DNA: TGCAGTGCTAGAAAGGGCCCGACGGGAGATACGCAGTATTTT. Amino acids: CSARKGPTGDTQYF.

The CDR3 is CASSKTRGPGYTF. CDR3 nucleotides: TGTGCCAGCAGCAAGACAAGGGGGCCCGGCTACACCTTC. This chain uses TRBV12-3 or TRBV12-4 with TRBJ1-2; the match to TRBD1 covers 7 bases. This CDR3 has 13 residues. The V gene end was trimmed by 6 bases and the J gene end by 8 bases; junction bases not matched to a gene: 9.

This clonotype occurred a few times. This chain connects TRBV7-8 to TRBJ1-1; D is ambiguous. There are 14 residues in the CDR3. Germline CDR1 SGHVS, CDR2 FQNEAQ. Deletions cut 1 base from V and 7 bases from J, with 13 bases between. CDR3 nucleotide sequence: TGTGCCAGCAGCTTAGAAGGGATCTCCTATGAAGCTTTCTTT. Residues: CASSLEGISYEAFF.

The chain joins TRBV12-3 or TRBV12-4 to TRBJ1-6, with 7 bases identical to TRBD1. This CDR3 has 13 residues. After removal of 3 bases from V and 9 bases from J, the junction contained 2 bases not matched to a gene. The CDR3 sequence is CASSLQGVSPLHF. The CDR3 DNA sequence: TGTGCCAGCAGTTTGCAGGGGGTTTCACCCCTCCACTTT.

This clonotype was seen only a few times. J is TRBJ2-1 and V is TRBV15, with 11 positions matching TRBD1. Trimming cost V 0 bases and J 6 bases; bases outside gene matches: 4. Germline CDR1 LNHNV, CDR2 YYDKDF (reference sequence). The CDR3 loop spans 16 amino acids. CDR3 sequence (DNA): TGTGCCACCAGCAGAGATTACGGGACAGGGGGCAATGAGCAGTTCTTC. It encodes CATSRDYGTGGNEQFF.

The V gene is TRBV27, the J gene TRBJ1-1, with D possibly being TRBD1 (5 bases). The CDR3 consists of 11 residues. The germline V and J ends were trimmed by 10 bases and 8 bases, with 14 bases remaining between them. Germline V gene data show CDR1 as MNHEY and CDR2 as SMNVEV (reference sequence). Here the CDR3 DNA reads TGTGCCACCTCGAGGGGCAGGGAAGCTTTCTTT. It yields the protein CATSRGREAFF.